This passage covers 24 T cell receptor beta chains from one sample sequenced in a study of blood T cell repertoires in COVID-19. Generated by immunoSEQ multiplex PCR, the TCRdb table keeps only in-frame clones and is missing some. Here the sample spans over 14,000 clones, around 75% being singletons. Source material: peripheral blood. These receptors all come from a man aged 55 to 70 with acute or convalescent COVID-19.

This chain's CDR3 is CASSIRTGGKRETVDEQFF. The DNA of the CDR3 is TGTGCCAGTAGTATCAGGACAGGGGGCAAGCGGGAGACAGTTGATGAGCAGTTCTTC. The chain is built from TRBV19 and TRBJ2-1; TRBD1 matches 11 bases. V shed 3 bases, J shed 8 bases, and the junction held 18 bases outside the gene matches. Germline CDR1 LNHDA, CDR2 SQIVND (reference sequence). The CDR3 has 19 residues. The full variable domain, its missing parts supplied by reference TRBV19 and TRBJ2-1, is DGGITQSPKYLFRKEGQNVTLSCEQNLNHDAMYWYRQDPGQGLRLIYYSQIVNDFQKGDIAEGYSVSREKKESFPLTVTSAQKNPTAFYLCASSIRTGGKRETVDEQFFGPGTRLTVL.

The chain joins TRBV7-6 to TRBJ1-2; tentative D call: TRBD1 (5 bases). Trimming stripped 3 bases from V and 2 bases from J, with 16 bases between. The CDR3 loop spans 16 amino acids. Germline CDR1 and CDR2: SGHVS and FNYEAQ. CDR3 nucleotide sequence: TGTGCCAGCAGCTTGACCACAGGTTTCTCGAACTATGGCTACACCTTC. Amino acids: CASSLTTGFSNYGYTF.

This sequence joins TRBV12-5 and TRBJ2-7; TRBD1 aligns across 9 bases. J was trimmed by 5 bases and V by 7 bases; bases with no gene match: 12. From germline, CDR1 is LGHNT and CDR2 FRNRAP. The CDR3 contains 15 residues. The DNA of the CDR3 is TGTGCTAGTGCCCTTGGGAGGGACAGGGAGGACGAGCAGTACTTC. It is translated as CASALGRDREDEQYF.

The rearrangement links TRBV27 to TRBJ2-2; the D gene is possibly TRBD1 (5 bases). In germline, CDR1 is MNHEY, CDR2 SMNVEV (reference sequence). V shed 0 bases and J shed 5 bases, with 10 bases lying between them. The CDR3 covers 15 residues. CDR3 in amino acids: CASSLSGAKTGELFF. For the CDR3, the DNA is TGTGCCAGCAGTTTATCAGGGGCAAAGACCGGGGAGCTGTTTTTT.

This clone was counted a few times. The rearrangement joins TRBV19 to TRBJ1-1, with unresolved D. Per germline, CDR1 LNHDA and CDR2 SQIVND (reference sequence). With 2 bases removed from V and 6 bases from J, the gap between germline ends came to 13 bases. CDR3 length: 14 residues. The CDR3 is CASSISSRSAEAFF. CDR3 bases: TGTGCCAGTAGTATAAGTTCCCGGTCGGCTGAAGCTTTCTTT.

The V call is TRBV6-6, the J call TRBJ1-5; a possible D gene is TRBD1 (6 bases). The CDR3 contains 13 residues. CDR1 is MNHNY, CDR2 SVGAGI, per germline (reference sequence). V shed 7 bases and J shed 5 bases, with 12 bases lying between them. In nucleotides, the CDR3 is TGTGCCAGCACCGACAGGTCCGATCAGCCCCAGCATTTT. It specifies CASTDRSDQPQHF.

The V call is TRBV15, the J call TRBJ1-2; 7 nucleotides line up with TRBD1. V lost 3 bases to trimming and J lost 5 bases; unmatched junction nucleotides: 6. This CDR3 has 14 residues. Germline CDR1 LNHNV, CDR2 YYDKDF (reference sequence). CDR3 nucleotides: TGTGCCACCAGCAGGAGACAGGGTCCATATGGCTACACCTTC. Amino acids: CATSRRQGPYGYTF.

This chain connects TRBV30 to TRBJ2-1; 9 positions match TRBD2. V lost 5 bases and J lost 6; bases outside the gene matches: 8. Germline CDR1 reads GTSNPN; CDR2 reads SVGIG (reference sequence). The CDR3 is made up of 14 amino acids. The CDR3 is CAWQGGGAFNEQFF. CDR3 nucleotide sequence: TGTGCCTGGCAAGGCGGGGGGGCCTTCAATGAGCAGTTCTTC. The whole variable domain, remainder taken from reference TRBV30 and TRBJ2-1, is SQTIHQWPATLVQPVGSPLSLECTVEGTSNPNLYWYRQAAGRGLQLLFYSVGIGQISSEVPQNLSASRPQDRQFILSSKKLLLSDSGFYLCAWQGGGAFNEQFFGPGTRLTVL.

V usage is TRBV5-6 and J usage is TRBJ1-2; D possibly corresponds to TRBD1 (6 bases). Germline CDR1 SGHDT, CDR2 YYEEEE. CDR3 length: 16 residues. The V and J ends lost 4 bases and 1 base respectively, with 17 bases between them. The CDR3: CASSVTGLGDNYGYTF. The CDR3 DNA is TGTGCCAGCAGCGTGACAGGTCTAGGGGATAACTATGGCTACACCTTC.

V and J are TRBV30 and TRBJ1-1; D not resolved. CDR3 size: 11 residues. Germline V gene lookup returns CDR1 GTSNPN and CDR2 SVGIG (reference sequence). Trimming left V 3 bases short and J 5 bases short, with 7 bases between. The CDR3 spells CAWSGRTEAFF. As DNA, the CDR3 is TGTGCCTGGAGCGGGAGGACTGAAGCTTTCTTT.

This chain joins TRBV7-2 and TRBJ1-5; D is ambiguous. Deletions cut 1 base from V and 0 bases from J, with 7 bases between. In germline, CDR1 is SGHTA, CDR2 FQGNSA. There are 15 residues in the CDR3. CDR3 coding DNA: TGTGCCAGCAGCTTAGGAGTATATAGCAATCAGCCCCAGCATTTT. This encodes CASSLGVYSNQPQHF. The entire variable domain, with the rest obtained from reference TRBV7-2 and TRBJ1-5, is as follows: GAGVSQSPSNKVTEKGKDVELRCDPISGHTALYWYRQSLGQGLEFLIYFQGNSAPDKSGLPSDRFSAERTGGSVSTLTIQRTQQEDSAVYLCASSLGVYSNQPQHFGDGTRLSIL.

This clone was observed a single time. The CDR3 DNA is TGTGCCAGCAGCATAGACAGGGGAGGTAATTCACCCCTCCACTTT. Protein product: CASSIDRGGNSPLHF. The chain links TRBV12-1 to TRBJ1-6; the DNA was not compared with TRBD1, the D call given in the table. TRBV12-1 is recorded as a pseudogene. This CDR3 comprises 15 residues.

The chain has TRBV5-8 and TRBJ2-1, with D perhaps matching TRBD2 (5 bases). Trimming removed 0 bases from V and 6 bases from J, with 13 bases in between. The CDR3 runs 15 residues. Germline V gene lookup returns CDR1 SGHTS and CDR2 YDEGEE. The CDR3 region has the DNA TGTGCCAGCAGCTTGGCTGGGAGTAGGGTCAATGAGCAGTTCTTC. This sequence encodes CASSLAGSRVNEQFF.

The chain carries TRBV5-1 and TRBJ2-7; D unresolved. Looked up from germline, CDR1 is SGHRS and CDR2 is YFSETQ. The CDR3 spans 13 residues. V lost 0 bases and J lost 3, with 7 bases in between. The CDR3 loop reads CASSLGADYEQYF. CDR3 sequence (DNA): TGCGCCAGCAGCTTGGGGGCAGACTACGAGCAGTACTTC.

V gene TRBV4-1 combines with J gene TRBJ1-2; TRBD1 is a possible D gene (6 bases). Germline CDR1 reads MGHRA; CDR2 reads YSYEKL. The CDR3 consists of 15 residues. V lost 1 base and J lost 0, with 9 bases in between. CDR3 residues: CASSQGRGPNYGYTF. CDR3 nucleotides: TGCGCCAGCAGCCAAGGCAGGGGCCCTAACTATGGCTACACCTTC.

The sample holds one count of this clone. The CDR3, as DNA: TGTGCCAGCAGTGAAGGACAGGGAGGAGAAAAACTGTTTTTT. Translation: CASSEGQGGEKLFF. This chain links TRBV2 with TRBJ1-4; 7 bases align to TRBD1. The J segment lost 8 bases and the V segment lost 1 base, leaving 4 bases of the junction unmatched. The CDR3 spans 14 residues. Germline lookup yields CDR1 SNHLY and CDR2 FYNNEI.

This clone was detected once. The chain couples TRBV15 to TRBJ2-5, with 7 bases lining up with TRBD2. Trimming cost V 5 bases and J 4 bases; bases outside gene matches: 13. The CDR3 sequence is 16 residues long. Germline-derived CDR1 and CDR2 are LNHNV and YYDKDF (reference sequence). CDR3 coding DNA: TGTGCCACCAGCCCACACAGACTAGCTCCTTCAGAGACCCAGTACTTC. Residues: CATSPHRLAPSETQYF.

The V gene is TRBV30, the J gene TRBJ2-7; TRBD1 aligns across 9 bases. Trimming took 3 bases from V and 4 from J; bases not matched to a gene: 13. Germline CDR1 is GTSNPN and CDR2 is SVGIG (reference sequence). The CDR3 runs 16 residues. CDR3 amino acids: CAWSVPYRDRAYEQYF. The CDR3 coding sequence is TGTGCCTGGAGCGTACCATACCGGGACAGGGCTTACGAGCAGTACTTC.

This clone was seen only once. The rearrangement joins TRBV29-1 to TRBJ2-1; 7 nucleotides match TRBD2. Trimming at V came to 7 bases and at J to 5 bases, leaving 11 bases not matched to a gene. CDR1 and CDR2 from the germline V gene are SQVTM and ANQGSEA. This CDR3 is built from 14 residues. The CDR3 region has the DNA TGCAGCGCCGAAAGCGGGGTTTTGAACAATGAGCAGTTCTTC. Translation: CSAESGVLNNEQFF.

The V and J genes are TRBV4-1 and TRBJ2-1; 7 bases line up with TRBD2. Germline-derived CDR1 and CDR2 are MGHRA and YSYEKL. This CDR3 is 16 amino acids long. The trim removed 0 bases at V and 0 bases at J, leaving 2 bases unmatched. CDR3 in amino acids: CASSQEERGSYNEQFF. DNA of the CDR3: TGCGCCAGCAGCCAAGAGGAGCGGGGCTCCTACAATGAGCAGTTCTTC.

This clone was observed a handful of times. J is TRBJ1-1 and V is TRBV20-1; TRBD1 matches at 8 bases. This CDR3 has 14 amino acids. Per germline, CDR1 DFQATT and CDR2 SNEGSKA (reference sequence). V was pared by 3 bases and J by 5 bases, with 8 bases of the junction left unmatched. CDR3 nucleotide sequence: TGCAGTGCTAGTAGAACAGGGGGTAAAACTGAAGCTTTCTTT. Protein: CSASRTGGKTEAFF.

The chain uses TRBV19 and TRBJ2-7; 7 positions match TRBD1. Germline loops: CDR1 LNHDA, CDR2 SQIVND (reference sequence). The CDR3 loop spans 16 amino acids. Losses at the gene ends were 5 bases for V and 2 bases for J; bases not matched to a gene: 12. CDR3 protein: CASSPRGQRRTYEQYF. CDR3 nucleotides: TGTGCCAGTAGTCCCCGGGGACAGCGGCGGACCTACGAGCAGTACTTC.

This clone showed up just a few times. The chain has TRBV11-3 and TRBJ2-7, with 11 bases identical to TRBD1. The CDR3 contains 14 residues. CDR1 SGHNT and CDR2 YENEEA come from the germline V gene. V dropped 5 bases and J dropped 5; count of bases not matched to a gene: 5. This CDR3 reads CASSRDRGVHEQYF. CDR3 nucleotides: TGTGCCAGCAGCCGGGACAGGGGGGTGCACGAGCAGTACTTC.

The chain couples TRBV12-3 or TRBV12-4 to TRBJ2-7; D unclear. V gave up 1 base and J gave up 2 bases, with 6 bases separating them. CDR3 length: 13 residues. The chain's CDR3 is CASSLGAPYEQYF. CDR3 sequence (DNA): TGTGCCAGCAGTTTAGGAGCCCCCTACGAGCAGTACTTC.